In this sample, the clone carrying this T cell receptor beta chain turned up a few times. Reverse transcription of about 0.45 to 1 ug RNA was carried out with random hexamers. Multiplex PCR with immunoSEQ amplified the TCR beta CDR3 across 54 Vbeta and 13 Jbeta. TCRdb re-called the immunoSEQ multiplex PCR reads with MiXCR, one entry per CDR3 protein. The sample gives roughly 120,000 distinct CDR3 sequences, 90% to 95% of which show up once; roughly 0.33% is in the top ten. The sample originates from a study of CD8 T cells in Susac syndrome. Trimming stripped 5 bases from V and 4 bases from J, with 2 bases between. The CDR3 sequence is 10 residues long. CDR1 and CDR2 from the germline V gene are MDHEN and SYDVKM. Sequencing targeted TCR beta in blood CD8+ and CD4+ T cells. TEMRA cells were enriched by FACS, while CD8+ and CD4+ T cells were obtained through a negative isolation that was performed magnetically.

The chain uses TRBV28 and TRBJ1-2; D gene unclear. The sample comprised CD8+ T cells from PBMCs. The clonotype originates from a human donor with multiple sclerosis. The CDR3: CASSGYGYTF. CDR3 nucleotide sequence: TGTGCCAGCAGTGGCTATGGCTACACCTTC.